Shown below are 27 T cell receptor beta chains from a single sample sequenced in a study of human T cells and chemical hapten exposure. Time point here: patch test 3, about 24 weeks after DPC sensitization. Treatment noted: therapeutic diphenylcyclopropenone sensitization with weekly scalp DPC. TCRdb passed the RACE reads through MiXCR, listing each CDR3 protein once. Among roughly 200,000 distinct CDR3 sequences listed, around a quarter were seen once. The sample here was whole blood, taken in connection with sensitization to the hapten diphenylcyclopropenone (DPC). The receptor source for this set is a woman between 40 and 50 years old with alopecia areata. Some clones in this sample may be carry-over from other donors' samples.

This rearrangement joins TRBV5-1 to TRBJ1-2, with TRBD1 matching 7 bases. The J segment lost 4 bases and the V segment lost 2 bases, leaving 8 bases of the junction unmatched. Germline V lookup: CDR1 SGHRS, CDR2 YFSETQ. The CDR3 totals 15 residues. Written as DNA, the CDR3 is TGCGCCAGCAGCTTACTCGTGGGACAGCTCTATGGCTACACCTTC. This gives the protein CASSLLVGQLYGYTF.

The J gene is TRBJ2-1, the V gene TRBV7-2; D is possibly TRBD2 (5 bases). The CDR3 is 15 residues long. Trimming removed 0 bases at V and 2 bases at J, with 8 bases between. CDR1 and CDR2 (germline): SGHTA, FQGNSA. CDR3 sequence (DNA): TGTGCCAGCAGCTTAGCGGGAGCTCCCTACAATGAGCAGTTCTTC. This encodes CASSLAGAPYNEQFF.

This clonotype was seen repeatedly, ten times or more. The genes are TRBV28 and TRBJ1-2, with D perhaps TRBD1 (5 bases). The CDR3 has 12 residues. V lost 6 bases to trimming and J lost 9 bases, with 14 bases between them. CDR1 MDHEN and CDR2 SYDVKM come from the germline V gene. In DNA form, the CDR3 reads TGTGCCAGCAGAGGGACCGCCAGAAGCTACACCTTC. It translates to CASRGTARSYTF.

The chain combines TRBV28 with TRBJ2-4; 10 bases fit TRBD2. CDR3 length: 15 residues. Per germline, CDR1 MDHEN and CDR2 SYDVKM. Here the CDR3 reads CATSGTSFSKNIQYF. The CDR3 DNA reads as TGTGCAACTAGCGGGACGAGCTTCTCCAAAAACATTCAGTACTTC.

This clonotype was seen a single time. The chain recombines TRBV28 with TRBJ1-6; 7 nucleotides align to TRBD1. The germline V gene has CDR1 MDHEN and CDR2 SYDVKM. Trimming cost V 6 bases and J 10 bases; bases outside gene matches: 12. The CDR3 length is 15 residues. The CDR3 DNA is TGTGCCAGCAGCCAGGGGGGAAGATTGGGCTCACCCCTCCACTTT. As protein: CASSQGGRLGSPLHF.

This chain connects TRBV28 to TRBJ2-3; perhaps TRBD2 as D (5 bases). CDR1 is MDHEN and CDR2 is SYDVKM in the germline V gene. V was pared by 3 bases and J by 3 bases, with 10 bases between. The CDR3 length is 14 residues. CDR3 DNA: TGTGCCAGCAGTTTCTTGGCGGGTACAGATACGCAGTATTTT. Its translation: CASSFLAGTDTQYF.

This clonotype was found many times. The CDR3 DNA reads TGCAGCGTTGAAGAAAGCACACCAGGTGGCTACACCTTC. Residues: CSVEESTPGGYTF. The chain employs TRBV29-1 and TRBJ1-2; D is unclear. Germline V CDR1 and CDR2: SQVTM, ANQGSEA. The germline V and J ends were trimmed by 0 bases and 7 bases, with 12 bases remaining between them. The CDR3 has 13 residues. The full variable domain, completed using reference TRBV29-1 and TRBJ1-2, is SAVISQKPSRDICQRGTSLTIQCQVDSQVTMMFWYRQQPGQSLTLIATANQGSEATYESGFVIDKFPISRPNLTFSTLTVSNMSPEDSSIYLCSVEESTPGGYTFGSGTRLTVV.

This clonotype was seen a few times. This chain connects TRBV20-1 to TRBJ2-1; D ambiguous. The germline gives CDR1 DFQATT, CDR2 SNEGSKA (reference sequence). This CDR3 has 12 residues. V was trimmed by 4 bases and J by 1 base, leaving 5 bases between them. CDR3 amino acids: CSATLSYNEQFF. The CDR3 coding sequence is TGCAGTGCTACACTATCCTACAATGAGCAGTTCTTC.

This clonotype turned up a few times. V usage is TRBV29-1 and J usage is TRBJ2-7; 7 bases are a match to TRBD1. J was trimmed by 6 bases and V by 6 bases; bases with no gene match: 11. Germline lookup yields CDR1 SQVTM and CDR2 ANQGSEA. The CDR3 has 13 residues. CDR3 region: CSVGATGLGEQYF. The CDR3, as DNA: TGCAGCGTCGGGGCGACAGGGTTGGGCGAGCAGTACTTC.

This chain links TRBV29-1 with TRBJ2-1; 8 bases are shared with TRBD2. Germline V gene lookup returns CDR1 SQVTM and CDR2 ANQGSEA. The CDR3 has 14 amino acids. V shed 8 bases and J 4 bases; nucleotides not matched to a gene: 10. CDR3 region: CSSRGGGGYNEQFF. As DNA, the CDR3 is TGCAGCTCCCGGGGGGGAGGGGGGTACAATGAGCAGTTCTTC.

There are a few counts of this clonotype. This chain joins TRBV28 and TRBJ1-5; 11 bases line up with TRBD1. Germline loops: CDR1 MDHEN, CDR2 SYDVKM. This CDR3 is built from 17 residues. J lost 1 base, V lost 4 bases, and 6 bases had no gene match. The CDR3 DNA is TGTGCCAGCAGTTCCGGACAGGGGGCTTGGAGCAATCAGCCCCAGCATTTT. Protein product: CASSSGQGAWSNQPQHF.

This clonotype was observed a handful of times. The chain has TRBV12-3 or TRBV12-4 and TRBJ2-5; no clear D. The V gene lost 6 bases and the J gene lost 7 bases, with 9 bases spanning the gap. The length of the CDR3 is 11 residues. In DNA, the CDR3 is TGTGCCAGCAGCTATGTGATGACCCAGTACTTC. Translating gives CASSYVMTQYF.

This clonotype has just a few counts. The CDR3 loop is CSARTGMDTEAFF. DNA for the CDR3: TGCAGCGCCAGGACAGGGATGGACACTGAAGCTTTCTTT. The J gene is TRBJ1-1, the V gene TRBV29-1, with 8 bases matching TRBD1. The CDR3 runs to 13 residues. Germline CDR1 is SQVTM and CDR2 is ANQGSEA. V shed 7 bases, J shed 3 bases, and the junction held 7 bases outside the gene matches.

The rearrangement joins TRBV29-1 to TRBJ1-1, with no clear D. The CDR3 extends over 14 amino acids. V was trimmed by 3 bases and J by 6 bases, leaving 17 bases between them. Germline V CDR1 and CDR2: SQVTM, ANQGSEA. The CDR3 nucleotides read TGCAGCGTTGATTTCCGACTGCAGGTTGCTGAAGCTTTCTTT. Its translation is CSVDFRLQVAEAFF.

There are a few counts of this clonotype. The V gene is TRBV20-1, the J gene TRBJ2-4; 9 nucleotides line up with TRBD2. The V gene's germline CDR1 is DFQATT and CDR2 SNEGSKA (reference sequence). This CDR3 has 15 amino acids. Trimming cost V 3 bases and J 3 bases; bases outside gene matches: 6. The CDR3 sequence: CSARGREGGKNIQYF. For the CDR3, the DNA is TGCAGTGCTAGGGGGCGGGAGGGCGGCAAAAACATTCAGTACTTC.

This clonotype was seen many times. The chain joins TRBV29-1 to TRBJ1-1, with 9 bases matching TRBD1. Germline loops: CDR1 SQVTM, CDR2 ANQGSEA. V dropped 7 bases and J dropped 4; count of bases not matched to a gene: 7. The CDR3 is made up of 13 amino acids. The CDR3 is CSAQDRGSTEAFF. The DNA of the CDR3 is TGCAGCGCCCAGGACAGGGGAAGCACTGAAGCTTTCTTT.

The chain carries TRBV25-1 and TRBJ2-1; TRBD2 matches at 7 bases. Germline CDR1 MGHDK, CDR2 SYGVNS. This CDR3 contains 18 residues. Trimming cost V 3 bases and J 7 bases; bases outside gene matches: 18. CDR3 in DNA: TGTGCCAGCAGTGATCTCAAGTTTGGCGGGAGAGAATTAAATGAGCAGTTCTTC. Its translation is CASSDLKFGGRELNEQFF.

In its sample, this clonotype was seen a few times. The gene calls are TRBV27 and TRBJ2-3, with 7 bases matching TRBD1. Looked up from germline, CDR1 is MNHEY and CDR2 is SMNVEV (reference sequence). Germline trimming cut 7 bases from V and 2 bases from J; bases unmatched to any gene: 12. CDR3 size: 16 residues. The CDR3 DNA follows: TGTGCCAGCACCTCGATGAGGGGGCGGCCCACAGATACGCAGTATTTT. This encodes CASTSMRGRPTDTQYF.

This clonotype has more than one count but fewer than ten. In DNA, the CDR3 is TGTGCCAGCAGCCCGACGCGGGGGCCAGATACGCAGTATTTT. Translated, it gives CASSPTRGPDTQYF. The V gene is TRBV7-3, the J gene TRBJ2-3; maybe TRBD2 (7 bases). Germline V gene sequence: CDR1 SGHTA, CDR2 FQGTGA. Trimming shortened V by 5 bases and J by 4 bases, and 13 bases separated the two germline ends. This CDR3 is 14 amino acids long. Based on the CDR3 plus reference TRBV7-3 and TRBJ2-3, the full variable domain is GAGVSQTPSNKVTEKGKYVELRCDPISGHTALYWYRQSLGQGPEFLIYFQGTGAADDSGLPNDRFFAVRPEGSVSTLKIQRTERGDSAVYLCASSPTRGPDTQYFGPGTRLTVL.

A few counts support this clonotype. The chain recombines TRBV20-1 with TRBJ1-1; 11 bases are shared with TRBD1. Germline-derived CDR1 and CDR2 are DFQATT and SNEGSKA (reference sequence). The CDR3 spans 13 residues. The V and J ends lost 3 bases and 3 bases, in that order; junction bases with no gene match: 0. This chain's CDR3 is CSARDRGHTEAFF. CDR3 coding DNA: TGCAGTGCTAGGGACAGGGGGCACACTGAAGCTTTCTTT.

A few counts support this clonotype. The CDR3: CASSRTTDTQYF. The CDR3 DNA follows: TGTGCCAGCAGCCGTACGACAGATACGCAGTATTTT. This chain links TRBV28 with TRBJ2-3; no reliable D call. Trimming shortened V by 6 bases and J by 3 bases, and 7 bases separated the two germline ends. Germline V gene data show CDR1 as MDHEN and CDR2 as SYDVKM. There are 12 residues in the CDR3.

This clonotype came up a few times. This rearrangement joins TRBV3-1 to TRBJ2-7; the match to TRBD1 covers 10 bases. The J segment lost 7 bases and the V segment lost 5 bases, leaving 8 bases of the junction unmatched. The CDR3 sequence is 14 residues long. Germline V gene data show CDR1 as LGHDT and CDR2 as YNNKEL (reference sequence). CDR3: CASSSGTGEREQYF. The CDR3 DNA sequence: TGTGCCAGCAGCTCCGGGACAGGGGAGCGAGAGCAGTACTTC.

This clonotype was found many times. The chain employs TRBV5-1 and TRBJ2-3; a possible D gene is TRBD2 (6 bases). In germline, CDR1 is SGHRS, CDR2 YFSETQ. This CDR3 contains 14 residues. V lost 2 bases and J lost 4, with 11 bases in between. CDR3 protein: CASSFRGFADTQYF. CDR3 nucleotide sequence: TGCGCCAGCAGCTTCCGGGGGTTCGCAGATACGCAGTATTTT.

J is TRBJ2-1 and V is TRBV7-3, with 7 bases fitting TRBD2. V lost 2 bases, J lost 5 bases, and 6 bases stayed unmatched. Germline values: CDR1 SGHTA, CDR2 FQGTGA. This CDR3 region has 15 residues. Here the CDR3 DNA reads TGTGCCAGCAGCTTATTTCTAGCGGAGGACAATGAGCAGTTCTTC. Translation gives CASSLFLAEDNEQFF.

J is TRBJ2-5 and V is TRBV7-9; D is uncertain. CDR1 is SEHNR and CDR2 is FQNEAQ in the germline V gene (reference sequence). The CDR3 loop spans 14 amino acids. The ends were cut back, 2 bases at V and 4 bases at J, with 11 bases in the middle. CDR3 nucleotides: TGTGCCAGCAGCTTATTTTTGCCCGGAGAGACCCAGTACTTC. Translating it yields CASSLFLPGETQYF.

J is TRBJ2-1 and V is TRBV7-2, with 10 nucleotides matching TRBD1. Germline V gene sequence: CDR1 SGHTA, CDR2 FQGNSA. Trimming removed 5 bases from V and 4 bases from J; junction bases left unmatched: 5. The CDR3 has 15 amino acids. The CDR3 reads CASSPGQGRYNEQFF. The DNA for the CDR3 is TGTGCCAGCAGCCCGGGACAGGGGCGTTACAATGAGCAGTTCTTC.

The CDR3, as DNA: TGTGCCAGCAGCTTCGCCTTACAGTTAGCGTCCTACGAGCAGTACTTC. Protein product: CASSFALQLASYEQYF. The chain uses TRBV5-6 and TRBJ2-7, with a tentative D call TRBD2 (5 bases). This CDR3 is 16 amino acids long. Deletions cut 2 bases from V and 1 base from J, with 16 bases between. CDR1 and CDR2 from the germline V gene are SGHDT and YYEEEE.